Sequencing of this T cell receptor beta chain was carried out in a study of radiation and T cells in renal cell carcinoma. Study-level findings and limits: Baseline intratumoral clonotype presence is unknown without pretreatment biopsies.

This CDR3 contains 14 residues. Per the germline V gene, CDR1 is GTSNPN and CDR2 is SVGIG (reference sequence). Trimming removed 4 bases at V and 4 bases at J, with 13 bases between. Assay: immunoSEQ multiplex PCR; the TCRdb copy retains only in-frame clones and omits some. The data hold roughly 150,000 clones, with 88% observed a single time. Time point defined: baseline pretreatment blood. Documented treatment: 15 Gy SBRT to primary tumor, nephrectomy 4 weeks later. The patient's renal cell carcinoma had clear cell pathology. In the case of this clone: Its antigen is not identified.

The sample in question was blood, obtained from a patient whose treatment included radiotherapy and nephrectomy. This TCR was sampled from a woman aged 70-85 years with renal cell carcinoma. V and J are TRBV30 and TRBJ2-2; a weak D match, TRBD1 (5 bases). CDR3 bases: TGTGCCTGGATGGGATCAGGGATCACCGGGGAGCTGTTTTTT. This sequence encodes CAWMGSGITGELFF.